This T cell receptor beta chain appears in the sequencing data of a study of response to subunit inactivated influenza vaccine. V was clipped by 0 bases and J by 0 bases, with 19 bases between them. Germline CDR1 and CDR2: MNHEY and SVGEGT. This CDR3 is 19 amino acids long. TCRdb reprocessed the RT-PCR reads via MiXCR and lists one record per CDR3 protein. The repertoire holds about 500,000 distinct CDR3 sequences, with approximately 15% as singletons. This specimen was CD4+ T cells sorted from PBMCs, taken less than 30 months after vaccination. This TCR derives from a man aged 45 to 70 who received an inactivated influenza vaccine. V usage is TRBV6-2 or TRBV6-3 and J usage is TRBJ2-3, with D hard to call. In nucleotides, the CDR3 is TGTGCCAGCAGTTACTCAAGGCGGTGGCAGCTTGGTAGCACAGATACGCAGTATTTT. This gives the protein CASSYSRRWQLGSTDTQYF.